The 32 T cell receptor beta chains in this list originate from one sample, sequenced in a study of blood T cell repertoires in COVID-19. Measured with immunoSEQ multiplex PCR; TCRdb has only the in-frame clones, and not every one. The table lists more than 95,000 clones, more than 65% of them singletons. Sequenced input: peripheral blood. All receptors derive from a human donor in a cohort sampled during active COVID-19.

The rearrangement uses TRBV7-2 and TRBJ2-2; D is perhaps TRBD1 (6 bases). Trimming cost V 2 bases and J 4 bases, with 8 bases left between them. Germline assignment: CDR1 SGHTA and CDR2 FQGNSA. This CDR3 has 14 residues. Written as DNA, the CDR3 is TGTGCCAGCAGCTTACGGGACACCACCGGGGAGCTGTTTTTT. Amino acids: CASSLRDTTGELFF. Together with reference TRBV7-2 and TRBJ2-2, the CDR3 gives the full variable domain: GAGVSQSPSNKVTEKGKDVELRCDPISGHTALYWYRQSLGQGLEFLIYFQGNSAPDKSGLPSDRFSAERTGGSVSTLTIQRTQQEDSAVYLCASSLRDTTGELFFGEGSRLTVL.

V is TRBV18 and J is TRBJ1-1; 9 bases fit TRBD1. Germline-derived CDR1 and CDR2 are KGHSH and LQKENI. CDR3 size: 15 residues. Germline trimming cut 3 bases from V and 5 bases from J; bases unmatched to any gene: 7. The DNA for the CDR3 is TGTGCCAGCTCACCGTCACAGGGGGCGTCGACTGAAGCTTTCTTT. It encodes CASSPSQGASTEAFF.

This clone was detected once. Other DNA sequences in this sample translate to the same CDR3. The V and J genes are TRBV28 and TRBJ2-5; 7 nucleotides align to TRBD1. J lost 4 bases, V lost 5 bases, and 7 bases had no gene match. The length of the CDR3 is 14 residues. Germline V gene sequence: CDR1 MDHEN, CDR2 SYDVKM. The CDR3 protein is CASSLRQGLETQYF. In DNA form, the CDR3 reads TGTGCCAGCAGTCTCCGACAGGGTTTAGAGACCCAGTACTTC.

This chain links TRBV7-8 with TRBJ1-2; TRBD1 matches 10 bases. The CDR3 runs 17 residues. CDR1 is SGHVS, CDR2 FQNEAQ, per germline. V trimming: 3 bases; J trimming: 0 bases; junction bases outside the gene matches: 7. The chain's CDR3 is CASSFRTGGGPNYGYTF. The DNA for the CDR3 is TGTGCCAGCAGCTTTCGGACAGGGGGGGGACCTAACTATGGCTACACCTTC.

The V gene is TRBV6-4, the J gene TRBJ1-2, with TRBD1 identical over 10 bases. Germline values: CDR1 MRHNA, CDR2 SNTAGT. The CDR3 has 13 amino acids. The ends lost 3 bases at V and 8 bases at J; junction bases unmatched: 3. The CDR3 is CASSEGQGYGYTF. The DNA for the CDR3 is TGTGCCAGCAGTGAGGGACAGGGGTACGGCTACACCTTC.

The J gene is TRBJ2-3, the V gene TRBV11-2; 11 positions match TRBD1. With 3 bases clipped from V and 6 bases from J, the junction kept 5 bases outside the gene matches. The CDR3 loop spans 15 amino acids. CDR1 SGHAT and CDR2 FQNNGV come from the germline V gene. The DNA for the CDR3 is TGTGCCAGCAGCTTCGGGGACAGGGGGTCGGATACGCAGTATTTT. The encoded protein is CASSFGDRGSDTQYF. Supplemented by reference TRBV11-2 and TRBJ2-3, the full variable domain reads EAGVAQSPRYKIIEKRQSVAFWCNPISGHATLYWYQQILGQGPKLLIQFQNNGVVDDSQLPKDRFSAERLKGVDSTLKIQPAKLEDSAVYLCASSFGDRGSDTQYFGPGTRLTVL.

This clone was seen only once. The chain has TRBV18 and TRBJ2-2; a weak D match, TRBD2 (5 bases). Germline V CDR1 and CDR2: KGHSH, LQKENI. V was trimmed by 3 bases and J by 5 bases, leaving 7 bases between them. The CDR3 length is 13 residues. For the CDR3, the DNA is TGTGCCAGCTCACCGCGGACTACCGGGGAGCTGTTTTTT. As protein: CASSPRTTGELFF.

This chain connects TRBV5-1 to TRBJ1-6, with 7 bases lining up with TRBD1. This CDR3 region has 16 residues. V shed 2 bases, J shed 6 bases, and the junction held 8 bases outside the gene matches. CDR1 is SGHRS and CDR2 is YFSETQ in the germline V gene. The CDR3, as DNA: TGCGCCAGCAGCTTCTCGCCGGGACAGACTAATTCACCCCTCCACTTT. It yields the protein CASSFSPGQTNSPLHF.

The rearrangement links TRBV6-5 to TRBJ1-1; 7 bases line up with TRBD1. The CDR3 is 15 residues long. V shed 0 bases and J 4 bases; nucleotides not matched to a gene: 5. Germline V gene data show CDR1 as MNHEY and CDR2 as SVGAGI. The CDR3 DNA reads TGTGCCAGCAGTTACTCCAGGGGGTTATCCACTGAAGCTTTCTTT. It yields the protein CASSYSRGLSTEAFF.

The rearrangement links TRBV5-4 to TRBJ2-4, with 9 bases aligning to TRBD2. Losses at the gene ends were 0 bases for V and 9 bases for J; bases not matched to a gene: 10. Germline-derived CDR1 and CDR2 are SGHNT and YYREEE (reference sequence). This CDR3 contains 16 residues. The CDR3 is CASSLASGAGRGIQYF. DNA of the CDR3: TGTGCCAGCAGCTTGGCTAGCGGGGCCGGCCGAGGCATTCAGTACTTC.

This chain joins TRBV10-3 and TRBJ2-1, with TRBD1 matching 7 bases. V lost 6 bases, J lost 6 bases, and 11 bases stayed unmatched. Germline-derived CDR1 and CDR2 are ENHRY and SYGVKD. There are 15 residues in the CDR3. The CDR3 DNA reads TGTGCCATCAGAACCGGGACAGCCGGTTCCAATGAGCAGTTCTTC. Encoded protein: CAIRTGTAGSNEQFF.

A single count supports this clone. This chain links TRBV10-3 with TRBJ1-3, with TRBD1 matching 7 bases. The CDR3 totals 14 residues. The V gene end was trimmed by 5 bases and the J gene end by 0 bases; junction bases not matched to a gene: 1. Looked up from germline, CDR1 is ENHRY and CDR2 is SYGVKD. The CDR3 loop reads CAISWDSSGNTIYF. In DNA, the CDR3 is TGTGCCATCAGTTGGGACAGCTCTGGAAACACCATATATTTT.

The V call is TRBV6-6, the J call TRBJ2-1, with TRBD1 matching over 7 bases. The CDR3 spans 14 residues. Per the germline V gene, CDR1 is MNHNY and CDR2 is SVGAGI (reference sequence). The V segment lost 6 bases and the J segment 1 base; nucleotides outside the gene matches: 3. CDR3 nucleotide sequence: TGTGCCAGCAGCCGACAGGGTTCCTACAATGAGCAGTTCTTC. It is translated as CASSRQGSYNEQFF.

The J gene is TRBJ2-5, the V gene TRBV5-4, with D tentatively TRBD2 (5 bases). The germline CDR1 and CDR2 sequences are SGHNT and YYREEE (reference sequence). Trimming took off 6 bases at V and 5 bases at J, with 20 bases between the two ends. CDR3 length: 15 amino acids. CDR3 sequence (DNA): TGTGCCAGCACCCCCGTCGAGGGTCCCCGGGAGACCCAGTACTTC. Translating gives CASTPVEGPRETQYF. Full variable domain (rest looked up from reference TRBV5-4 and TRBJ2-5): ETGVTQSPTHLIKTRGQQVTLRCSSQSGHNTVSWYQQALGQGPQFIFQYYREEENGRGNFPPRFSGLQFPNYSSELNVNALELDDSALYLCASTPVEGPRETQYFGPGTRLLVL.

The rearrangement links TRBV6-1 to TRBJ1-3; tentative D call: TRBD1 (5 bases). The V gene's germline CDR1 is MNHNS and CDR2 SASEGT. Between the trimmed V and J ends, which lost 4 bases and 0 bases, there was a span of 13 bases. This CDR3 is built from 16 residues. The CDR3 here is CASSGQGLSSGNTIYF. CDR3 in DNA: TGTGCCAGCAGTGGCCAGGGCCTCAGCTCTGGAAACACCATATATTTT.

The J gene is TRBJ1-6, the V gene TRBV28, with TRBD1 matching 7 bases. Per the germline V gene, CDR1 is MDHEN and CDR2 is SYDVKM. Germline trimming cut 4 bases from V and 3 bases from J; bases unmatched to any gene: 6. This CDR3 has 16 residues. CDR3 bases: TGTGCCAGCAGTTCCCCAGGGACAGTCTATAATTCACCCCTCCACTTT. It encodes CASSSPGTVYNSPLHF.

CDR3 bases: TGTGCCAGCAGCAGGGCCGGTGTCGGGGGGGCCCGCGATACGCAGTATTTT. Its translation: CASSRAGVGGARDTQYF. The chain employs TRBV7-3 and TRBJ2-3; the match to TRBD2 covers 8 bases. CDR3 size: 17 residues. Per germline, CDR1 SGHTA and CDR2 FQGTGA. V trimming: 5 bases; J trimming: 6 bases; junction bases outside the gene matches: 16.

The chain employs TRBV6-2 or TRBV6-3 and TRBJ2-4, with 11 nucleotides matching TRBD1. The germline CDR1 and CDR2 sequences are MNHEY and SVGEGT. V lost 0 bases, J lost 1 base, and 11 bases stayed unmatched. The CDR3 totals 20 residues. CDR3 coding DNA: TGTGCCAGCAGTTACTCTCCCCGGGACAGGGGGTTTATGGCCAAAAACATTCAGTACTTC. It encodes CASSYSPRDRGFMAKNIQYF.

The chain links TRBV7-9 to TRBJ1-2; tentative D call: TRBD1 (6 bases). Germline V gives CDR1 SEHNR, CDR2 FQNEAQ (reference sequence). Trimming pared 5 bases from V and 4 bases from J, leaving 11 bases between. The CDR3 totals 13 residues. The CDR3: CASSPGTPYGYTF. Here the CDR3 DNA reads TGTGCCAGCAGCCCCGGGACACCCTATGGCTACACCTTC.

This chain joins TRBV28 and TRBJ2-5; 10 bases align to TRBD1. CDR1 is MDHEN and CDR2 is SYDVKM in the germline V gene. Trimming at V came to 5 bases and at J to 5 bases, leaving 14 bases not matched to a gene. The CDR3 has 17 amino acids. As DNA, the CDR3 is TGTGCCAGCAGTACCGGGACAGGGGTCCATGGACAGGAGACCCAGTACTTC. It encodes CASSTGTGVHGQETQYF.

The CDR3 DNA follows: TGTGCCAGCAGCTTAGTTTGGGCGGAGGGGCCCTACGAGCAGTACTTC. Amino acid sequence: CASSLVWAEGPYEQYF. The chain couples TRBV7-2 to TRBJ2-7; a weak D match, TRBD2 (6 bases). Trimming removed 1 base at V and 2 bases at J, with 15 bases between. In germline, CDR1 is SGHTA, CDR2 FQGNSA. The CDR3 is made up of 16 amino acids.

The J gene is TRBJ2-3, the V gene TRBV7-2; 7 bases line up with TRBD2. V lost 7 bases, J lost 5 bases, and 21 bases stayed unmatched. The CDR3 consists of 18 residues. Looked up from germline, CDR1 is SGHTA and CDR2 is FQGNSA. The CDR3 nucleotides read TGTGCCAGCACGCTGTACGGGGGAGCGGCGGGAGTTCTAGATACGCAGTATTTT. This sequence encodes CASTLYGGAAGVLDTQYF.

This rearrangement joins TRBV5-4 to TRBJ2-2, with D tentatively TRBD1 (5 bases). Germline V gene data show CDR1 as SGHNT and CDR2 as YYREEE (reference sequence). V was pared by 3 bases and J by 4 bases, with 16 bases between. The CDR3 has 16 amino acids. The CDR3 reads CASSSTGGATTGELFF. CDR3 DNA sequence: TGTGCCAGCAGCTCCACGGGTGGGGCGACCACCGGGGAGCTGTTTTTT.

The chain links TRBV29-1 to TRBJ1-2; 10 nucleotides match TRBD1. CDR3 size: 14 residues. Losses at the gene ends were 8 bases for V and 6 bases for J; bases not matched to a gene: 12. CDR1 is SQVTM and CDR2 is ANQGSEA in the germline V gene. CDR3 bases: TGCAGCATACGGGACAGGGGCGCTCTTAATGGCTACACCTTC. Its protein product is CSIRDRGALNGYTF. Combining the CDR3 with reference TRBV29-1 and TRBJ1-2 gives the whole variable domain SAVISQKPSRDICQRGTSLTIQCQVDSQVTMMFWYRQQPGQSLTLIATANQGSEATYESGFVIDKFPISRPNLTFSTLTVSNMSPEDSSIYLCSIRDRGALNGYTFGSGTRLTVV.

CDR3 in amino acids: CASSQEQRNFMNTEAFF. The CDR3 coding sequence is TGTGCCAGTAGTCAAGAACAGCGGAACTTTATGAACACTGAAGCTTTCTTT. The chain carries TRBV19 and TRBJ1-1; no reliable D call. Per the germline V gene, CDR1 is LNHDA and CDR2 is SQIVND (reference sequence). This CDR3 has 17 residues. V was trimmed by 5 bases and J by 0 bases, leaving 19 bases between them.

The chain combines TRBV7-7 with TRBJ2-3, with TRBD2 identical over 11 bases. This CDR3 comprises 14 residues. J was trimmed by 3 bases and V by 4 bases; bases with no gene match: 0. Germline V lookup: CDR1 SSHAT, CDR2 FNYEAQ (reference sequence). This CDR3 is CASSSSGGTDTQYF. CDR3 sequence (DNA): TGTGCCAGCAGCTCTAGCGGGGGGACAGATACGCAGTATTTT.

The CDR3 nucleotides are TGTGCCAGCTCACGGCAGACAACTGAAGCTTTCTTT. Translating it yields CASSRQTTEAFF. V and J are TRBV18 and TRBJ1-1, with no clear D. V lost 4 bases and J lost 5, with 8 bases in between. The germline V gene encodes CDR1 KGHSH and CDR2 LQKENI. The CDR3 spans 12 residues.

The chain couples TRBV7-9 to TRBJ1-1; TRBD1 aligns across 9 bases. From germline, CDR1 is SEHNR and CDR2 FQNEAQ (reference sequence). The CDR3 is made up of 14 amino acids. The trim removed 5 bases at V and 11 bases at J, leaving 12 bases unmatched. CDR3 nucleotide sequence: TGTGCCAGCAGCCTAAGGACAGGGGCAGGGGGGGCTTTCTTT. Translating it yields CASSLRTGAGGAFF. The whole variable domain, filled in from reference TRBV7-9 and TRBJ1-1, reads DTGVSQNPRHKITKRGQNVTFRCDPISEHNRLYWYRQTLGQGPEFLTYFQNEAQLEKSRLLSDRFSAERPKGSFSTLEIQRTEQGDSAMYLCASSLRTGAGGAFFGQGTRLTVV.

The chain has TRBV6-5 and TRBJ1-5; 9 bases agree with TRBD1. The CDR3 is 15 amino acids. Germline CDR1 is MNHEY and CDR2 is SVGAGI. The junction had 2 bases not matched to a gene; V was cut back by 5 bases and J by 0 bases. The chain's CDR3 is CASSKGQGSNQPQHF. The DNA for the CDR3 is TGTGCCAGCAGTAAGGGACAGGGTAGCAATCAGCCCCAGCATTTT.

The chain recombines TRBV24-1 with TRBJ2-2, with TRBD2 matching 8 bases. The J segment lost 4 bases and the V segment lost 3 bases, leaving 6 bases of the junction unmatched. This CDR3 region has 16 residues. Germline V gene sequence: CDR1 KGHDR, CDR2 SFDVKD. CDR3 sequence reads: CATSDRGLGFTGELFF. CDR3 sequence (DNA): TGTGCCACCAGTGATAGGGGACTAGGTTTCACCGGGGAGCTGTTTTTT.

The CDR3 region has the DNA TGTGCCAGCCCGATAAGGGGGTCCAATCAGCCCCAGCATTTT. Translation: CASPIRGSNQPQHF. V and J are TRBV27 and TRBJ1-5; tentatively, D is TRBD1 (6 bases). The V gene lost 8 bases and the J gene lost 3 bases, with 14 bases spanning the gap. This CDR3 region has 14 residues. Germline CDR1 reads MNHEY; CDR2 reads SMNVEV (reference sequence).

This chain connects TRBV30 to TRBJ2-1; 7 bases align to TRBD2. Trimming removed 0 bases from V and 6 bases from J; junction bases left unmatched: 8. This CDR3 region has 15 residues. The germline CDR1 and CDR2 sequences are GTSNPN and SVGIG (reference sequence). The DNA for the CDR3 is TGTGCCTGGAGTGTACCCGGGAGGAGGGTCAATGAGCAGTTCTTC. It specifies CAWSVPGRRVNEQFF.